This TCR beta chain was identified in a study of lymphopenia after photon versus proton radiotherapy. Germline CDR1 and CDR2: MNHNS and SASEGT. The length of the CDR3 is 12 residues. V lost 3 bases, J lost 5 bases, and 7 bases lay in between. Profiled with immunoSEQ multiplex PCR; TCRdb holds only in-frame clones, not every one. Of 70,000 or so clones listed, about nine tenths were seen once; the top ten hold approximately 2.6%. The chain couples TRBV6-1 to TRBJ2-5, with D perhaps matching TRBD2 (6 bases). This TCR was recovered from a woman aged 70-85 years with pancreatic cancer. Source: peripheral blood, taken from a patient treated with photon-based radiotherapy. CDR3 protein: CASSEAGETQYF. The CDR3 DNA reads as TGTGCCAGCAGTGAGGCGGGGGAGACCCAGTACTTC.